This TCR beta chain was identified during a study of shared clonotypes between healthy human individuals. CDR3 length: 15 residues. The V segment lost 6 bases and the J segment 2 bases; nucleotides outside the gene matches: 5. CDR1 is MNHNY and CDR2 is SVGAGI in the germline V gene (reference sequence). Concerning this clone itself: Antigen specificity is unknown.

Study outcomes and limitations: Sampling covered blood only; tissue repertoires likely differ.

The assay ran at deep level. Genomic DNA (from each subset) was split evenly across several immunoSEQ plates. Clones were sequenced by immunoSEQ multiplex PCR, and TCRdb holds only the in-frame ones, with some missing. The sample holds about 490,000 clones, about three quarters seen once. This chain uses TRBV6-6 with TRBJ2-5; 11 bases line up with TRBD2. The source is a woman in her 40s in good health. Some clones in this sample may be carry-over from other donors' samples. Sequenced input: PBMCs. CDR3 bases: TGTGCCAGCAGCGCGGGACTAGCGGCACAAGAGACCCAGTACTTC. Its translation: CASSAGLAAQETQYF.